The 17 T cell receptor beta chains presented below share a single source sample, sequenced in a study of cytomegalovirus exposure and HLA in healthy donors. The PCR ran on 60 Vbeta and 13 Jbeta primers. Measured with immunoSEQ multiplex PCR; TCRdb has only the in-frame clones, and not every one. The sample contains approximately 72,000 clones, 60% to 85% of which appear only once. The sequencing input was PBMCs. These receptors originate from a male donor in good health and CMV-seropositive.

In nucleotides, the CDR3 is TGTGCCAGCAGCACGACAGGAGTTTACGAGCAGTACTTC. Translated, it gives CASSTTGVYEQYF. This chain connects TRBV28 to TRBJ2-7; TRBD1 might be the D (6 bases). Trimming pared 6 bases from V and 4 bases from J, leaving 13 bases between. The CDR3 loop spans 13 amino acids. Germline loops: CDR1 MDHEN, CDR2 SYDVKM.

V is TRBV27 and J is TRBJ2-7, with 9 positions matching TRBD1. The CDR3 has 15 residues. Germline CDR1 MNHEY, CDR2 SMNVEV (reference sequence). Trimming took 3 bases from V and 3 from J; bases not matched to a gene: 6. The CDR3 protein is CASSLSWTGDYEQYF. Here the CDR3 DNA reads TGTGCCAGCAGTTTGAGTTGGACAGGGGACTACGAGCAGTACTTC.

The rearrangement joins TRBV28 to TRBJ2-1; perhaps TRBD1 as D (5 bases). V was trimmed by 6 bases and J by 6 bases, leaving 12 bases between them. CDR1 MDHEN and CDR2 SYDVKM come from the germline V gene. CDR3 length: 13 residues. CDR3 sequence reads: CASSRSTANEQFF. DNA for the CDR3: TGTGCCAGCAGCCGGTCGACAGCCAATGAGCAGTTCTTC.

V is TRBV18 and J is TRBJ1-1, with 8 bases fitting TRBD1. V lost 3 bases to trimming and J lost 5 bases; unmatched junction nucleotides: 8. Germline loops: CDR1 KGHSH, CDR2 LQKENI. The CDR3 runs to 15 residues. The CDR3 region has the DNA TGTGCCAGCTCACCGTCAGCAGGGGGCGGGACTGAAGCTTTCTTT. This gives the protein CASSPSAGGGTEAFF.

The chain couples TRBV21-1 to TRBJ2-5; the DNA was not used to check the table's D call, TRBD2. TRBV21-1 is given as a pseudogene. The CDR3 has 19 amino acids. The CDR3 DNA sequence: TGTGCCAGCAGCAAATGGCAGGCGGCGGGCTGGGCTAGCGAAAAGACCCAGTACTTC. Its translation is CASSKWQAAGWASEKTQYF.

The V call is TRBV19, the J call TRBJ1-1; 8 bases line up with TRBD1. V shed 8 bases, J shed 12 bases, and the junction held 5 bases outside the gene matches. The CDR3 is made up of 10 amino acids. Germline lookup yields CDR1 LNHDA and CDR2 SQIVND (reference sequence). CDR3 loop: CASGGQGTFF. The CDR3 DNA reads as TGTGCCAGTGGTGGACAGGGAACTTTCTTT.

With respect to this clone: Other DNA sequences in the sample encode the same CDR3. V gene TRBV5-1 combines with J gene TRBJ2-3; 7 bases map to TRBD1. The germline CDR1 and CDR2 sequences are SGHRS and YFSETQ. There are 14 residues in the CDR3. V shed 4 bases, J shed 2 bases, and the junction held 4 bases outside the gene matches. CDR3 residues: CASSVDRVTDTQYF. DNA for the CDR3: TGCGCCAGCAGCGTTGACAGGGTCACAGATACGCAGTATTTT.

The CDR3 here is CASSVDTIQETQYF. The CDR3 nucleotides are TGTGCCAGCAGCGTAGATACTATACAAGAGACCCAGTACTTC. The chain couples TRBV9 to TRBJ2-5; no clear D gene. There are 14 residues in the CDR3. Germline values: CDR1 SGDLS, CDR2 YYNGEE. Trimming shortened V by 0 bases and J by 2 bases, and 8 bases separated the two germline ends.

This clone appeared a single time. The gene calls are TRBV5-4 and TRBJ2-2; TRBD2 matches 9 bases. The CDR3 covers 16 residues. Looked up from germline, CDR1 is SGHNT and CDR2 is YYREEE (reference sequence). Trimming took 4 bases from V and 3 from J; bases not matched to a gene: 7. This CDR3 is CASSTKAGGDTGELFF. In DNA form, the CDR3 reads TGTGCCAGCAGCACAAAAGCGGGGGGCGACACCGGGGAGCTGTTTTTT.

This sequence joins TRBV7-2 and TRBJ2-1; TRBD2 matches 7 bases. V was clipped by 5 bases and J by 6 bases; unmatched bases: 1. Germline CDR1 and CDR2: SGHTA and FQGNSA. The CDR3 loop spans 12 amino acids. The CDR3 sequence: CASSPGGNEQFF. CDR3 in DNA: TGTGCCAGCAGCCCGGGGGGCAATGAGCAGTTCTTC.

This rearrangement joins TRBV25-1 to TRBJ2-1; D may be TRBD1 (6 bases). This CDR3 contains 11 residues. Trimming took 4 bases from V and 10 from J, leaving 8 bases between them. Germline V lookup: CDR1 MGHDK, CDR2 SYGVNS. The CDR3 bases are TGTGCCAGCAGTGTCAGGGGCGAGCAGTTCTTC. This translates into CASSVRGEQFF.

The CDR3 bases are TGTGCCAGCGCGGGACAGTCCACAGATACGCAGTATTTT. It codes for CASAGQSTDTQYF. V is TRBV19 and J is TRBJ2-3; tentative D call: TRBD1 (7 bases). In germline, CDR1 is LNHDA, CDR2 SQIVND (reference sequence). The CDR3 extends over 13 amino acids. V was cut by 9 bases and J by 2 bases, with 12 bases left in between.

The genes are TRBV6-7 and TRBJ2-1; 9 positions match TRBD1. TRBV6-7 is noted as an ORF with a role that remains uncertain. V shed 3 bases, J shed 8 bases, and the junction held 11 bases outside the gene matches. The CDR3 sequence is 16 residues long. This CDR3 is CASSYVDRGTIDEQFF. The CDR3 DNA follows: TGTGCCAGCAGTTATGTGGACAGGGGTACTATAGATGAGCAGTTCTTC.

This chain joins TRBV5-4 and TRBJ1-5, with TRBD1 as a possible D gene (6 bases). Trimming took 0 bases from V and 7 from J, leaving 11 bases between them. From germline, CDR1 is SGHNT and CDR2 YYREEE (reference sequence). The CDR3 has 14 amino acids. CDR3 sequence (DNA): TGTGCCAGCAGCTTGGCAGGGGCAGGGCAGCCCCAGCATTTT. This encodes CASSLAGAGQPQHF. Based on the CDR3 plus reference TRBV5-4 and TRBJ1-5, the full variable domain is ETGVTQSPTHLIKTRGQQVTLRCSSQSGHNTVSWYQQALGQGPQFIFQYYREEENGRGNFPPRFSGLQFPNYSSELNVNALELDDSALYLCASSLAGAGQPQHFGDGTRLSIL.

This sequence joins TRBV19 and TRBJ2-2, with 7 bases lining up with TRBD2. Germline V gene sequence: CDR1 LNHDA, CDR2 SQIVND (reference sequence). V lost 2 bases to trimming and J lost 3 bases; unmatched junction nucleotides: 0. This CDR3 has 14 residues. The CDR3 DNA sequence: TGTGCCAGTAGTATAAGCGGGGACACCGGGGAGCTGTTTTTT. It yields the protein CASSISGDTGELFF.

The rearrangement joins TRBV5-1 to TRBJ2-3, with a weak D call TRBD2 (6 bases). This CDR3 has 15 residues. Trimming removed 4 bases from V and 4 bases from J, with 16 bases in between. Germline values: CDR1 SGHRS, CDR2 YFSETQ. The CDR3 spells CASSLSLGGADTQYF. CDR3 bases: TGCGCCAGCAGCCTCTCCTTGGGGGGAGCAGATACGCAGTATTTT. The variable domain in full, with the rest retrieved from reference TRBV5-1 and TRBJ2-3, is KAGVTQTPRYLIKTRGQQVTLSCSPISGHRSVSWYQQTPGQGLQFLFEYFSETQRNKGNFPGRFSGRQFSNSRSEMNVSTLELGDSALYLCASSLSLGGADTQYFGPGTRLTVL.

V is TRBV10-1 and J is TRBJ2-2; D is perhaps TRBD1 (7 bases). The length of the CDR3 is 17 residues. Trimming took off 7 bases at V and 4 bases at J, with 22 bases between the two ends. Looked up from germline, CDR1 is WNHNN and CDR2 is SYGVQD (reference sequence). As DNA, the CDR3 is TGCGCCAGCAACGCCCAAGGGGGCGGGGCGTGCACCGGGGAGCTGTTTTTT. Its translation: CASNAQGGGACTGELFF.